This T cell receptor (beta chain) was sequenced for a study of control samples from healthy donors and cancer patients (dated by TCRdb to the early 2020s). The CDR3 sequence holds 14 residues, the cysteine and phenylalanine included. Of all the DNA, just the CDR3 is kept, 42 bases in frame from base 1. CDR1 and CDR2, looked up from the germline V gene, are MGHRA and YSYEKL. A distance of 12 bases separates the germline ends of V and J, which lose 3 bases and 3 bases respectively. A note on this clone: Its antigen has not been determined. Base quality data are lacking; no much larger clone is found one base away.

Receptor amplification or capture employed the immunoSEQ multiplex PCR assay. In its TCRdb copy, this immuneACCESS table keeps in-frame sequences only and misses some clones. Where compared with another copy, unresolved V genes explain less than half of these, and the others have no known cause. Recorded for this sample are fewer than 70,000 clones; 94% of them occurred a single time. 3.5% to 4% of the sample is taken by the ten largest. The sample taken for sequencing was blood. The TCR originated in a man aged 30-40 years in good health. Recombination linked TRBV4-1 to TRBJ2-7, with TRBD1 as a weak D call on 5 bases. The DNA is as follows: TGCGCCAGCAGCCAGATGTGGCAGGGCTACGAGCAGTACTTC. This yields the protein CASSQMWQGYEQYF.